The T cell receptor (beta chain) described here comes from a study of blood T cell repertoires in COVID-19. Background on the study: There were acute and convalescent COVID-19 samples, and they came from the United States, Italy and Spain. Sample material is recorded as cDNA or gDNA derived from T cells, B-cell-depleted T cells, or PBMCs.

After removal of 5 bases from V and 0 bases from J, the junction contained 1 base not matched to a gene. The CDR3 is 14 amino acids. Germline CDR1 reads MNHEY; CDR2 reads SMNVEV (reference sequence). In the study's own analysis: Nucleated cell number was recorded as an estimate derived from reference gene primer amplification. Here immunoSEQ multiplex PCR was the method, and the copy in TCRdb shows in-frame clones only, minus some. V and J calls and clone size are given by that table; D and trimming were obtained from the DNA. The sample lists around 59,000 clones; over 70% were seen once. The TCR originated in a woman aged 50 to 60 with active or convalescent COVID-19. The V call is TRBV27, the J call TRBJ2-7, with 10 positions matching TRBD2. The specimen was peripheral blood. The CDR3 nucleotides are TGTGCCAGCAGTGCTAGCGGGGGCTCCTACGAGCAGTACTTC. This gives the protein CASSASGGSYEQYF.